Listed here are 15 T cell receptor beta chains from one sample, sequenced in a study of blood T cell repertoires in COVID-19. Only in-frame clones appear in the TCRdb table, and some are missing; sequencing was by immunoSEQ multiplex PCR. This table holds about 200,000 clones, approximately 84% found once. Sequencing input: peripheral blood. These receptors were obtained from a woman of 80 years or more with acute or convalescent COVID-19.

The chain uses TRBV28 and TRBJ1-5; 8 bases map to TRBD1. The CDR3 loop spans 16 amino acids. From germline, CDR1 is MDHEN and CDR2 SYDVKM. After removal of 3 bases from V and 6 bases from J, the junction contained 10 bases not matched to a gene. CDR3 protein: CASSFYSGGGFQPQHF. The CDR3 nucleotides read TGTGCCAGCAGTTTCTACTCAGGGGGCGGATTTCAGCCCCAGCATTTT.

The CDR3 DNA reads TGCAGCACAAGAGACAGGGGCGGGTGGGAGACCCAGTACTTC. The encoded protein is CSTRDRGGWETQYF. The V gene is TRBV29-1, the J gene TRBJ2-5; 8 bases are shared with TRBD1. CDR3 length: 14 residues. The germline V gene has CDR1 SQVTM and CDR2 ANQGSEA. The V segment lost 8 bases and the J segment 5 bases; nucleotides outside the gene matches: 13.

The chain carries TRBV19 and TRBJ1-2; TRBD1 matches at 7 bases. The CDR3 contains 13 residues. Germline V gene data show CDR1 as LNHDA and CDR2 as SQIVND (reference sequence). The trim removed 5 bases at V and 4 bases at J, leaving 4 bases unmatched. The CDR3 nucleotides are TGTGCCAGTAGTGAACAGGGGTCCTATGGCTACACCTTC. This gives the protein CASSEQGSYGYTF. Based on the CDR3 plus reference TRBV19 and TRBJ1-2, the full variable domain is DGGITQSPKYLFRKEGQNVTLSCEQNLNHDAMYWYRQDPGQGLRLIYYSQIVNDFQKGDIAEGYSVSREKKESFPLTVTSAQKNPTAFYLCASSEQGSYGYTFGSGTRLTVV.

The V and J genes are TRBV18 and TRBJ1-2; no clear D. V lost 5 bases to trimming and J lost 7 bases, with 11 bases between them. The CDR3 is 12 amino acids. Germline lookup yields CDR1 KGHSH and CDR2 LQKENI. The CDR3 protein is CASSLDFSGYTF. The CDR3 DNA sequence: TGTGCCAGCTCATTAGATTTTAGTGGCTACACCTTC.

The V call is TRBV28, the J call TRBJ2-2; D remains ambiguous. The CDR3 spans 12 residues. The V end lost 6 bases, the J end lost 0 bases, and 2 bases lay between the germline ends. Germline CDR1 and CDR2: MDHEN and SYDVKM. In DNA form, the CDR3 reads TGTGCCAGCAGCTCGAACACCGGGGAGCTGTTTTTT. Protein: CASSSNTGELFF.

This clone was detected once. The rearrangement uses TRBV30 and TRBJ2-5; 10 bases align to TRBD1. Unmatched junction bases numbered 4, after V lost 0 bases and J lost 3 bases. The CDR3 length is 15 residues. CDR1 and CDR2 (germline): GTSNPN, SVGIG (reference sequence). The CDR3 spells CAWSVGGQGKETQYF. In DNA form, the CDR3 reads TGTGCCTGGAGTGTAGGGGGACAGGGGAAAGAGACCCAGTACTTC.

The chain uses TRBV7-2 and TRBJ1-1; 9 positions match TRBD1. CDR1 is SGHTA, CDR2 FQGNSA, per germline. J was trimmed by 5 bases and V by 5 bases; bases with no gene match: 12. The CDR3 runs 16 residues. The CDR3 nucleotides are TGTGCCAGCAGCCCTACAGGGGGCGCGGGTGGGACTGAAGCTTTCTTT. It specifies CASSPTGGAGGTEAFF.

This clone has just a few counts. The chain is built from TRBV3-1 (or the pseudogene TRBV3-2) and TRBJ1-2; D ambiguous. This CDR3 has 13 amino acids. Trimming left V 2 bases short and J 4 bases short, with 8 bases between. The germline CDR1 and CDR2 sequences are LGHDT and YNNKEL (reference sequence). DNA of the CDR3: TGTGCCAGCAGCCAACTTGGAGTCTATGGCTACACCTTC. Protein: CASSQLGVYGYTF.

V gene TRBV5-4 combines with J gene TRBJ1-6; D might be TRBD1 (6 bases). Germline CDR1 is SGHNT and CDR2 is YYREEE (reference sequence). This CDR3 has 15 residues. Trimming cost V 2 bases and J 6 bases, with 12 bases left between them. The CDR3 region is CASSFRDTINSPLHF. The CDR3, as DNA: TGTGCCAGCAGCTTCCGGGACACCATTAATTCACCCCTCCACTTT.

Here the CDR3 DNA reads TGTGCCAGCAGTTTGGTTGGACAGGGGGCAACTGAAGCTTTCTTT. Its protein product is CASSLVGQGATEAFF. The chain recombines TRBV27 with TRBJ1-1, with TRBD1 matching over 11 bases. The CDR3 has 15 amino acids. The V and J ends lost 3 bases and 5 bases, in that order; junction bases with no gene match: 5. The germline V gene encodes CDR1 MNHEY and CDR2 SMNVEV (reference sequence).

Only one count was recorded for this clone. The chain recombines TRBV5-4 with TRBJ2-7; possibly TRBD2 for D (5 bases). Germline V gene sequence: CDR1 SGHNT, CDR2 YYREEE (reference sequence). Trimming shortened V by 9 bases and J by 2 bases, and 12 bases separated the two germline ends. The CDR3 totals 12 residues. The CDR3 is CATGSSTYEQYF. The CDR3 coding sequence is TGTGCCACTGGGAGTTCCACCTACGAGCAGTACTTC. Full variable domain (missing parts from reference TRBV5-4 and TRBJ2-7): ETGVTQSPTHLIKTRGQQVTLRCSSQSGHNTVSWYQQALGQGPQFIFQYYREEENGRGNFPPRFSGLQFPNYSSELNVNALELDDSALYLCATGSSTYEQYFGPGTRLTVT.

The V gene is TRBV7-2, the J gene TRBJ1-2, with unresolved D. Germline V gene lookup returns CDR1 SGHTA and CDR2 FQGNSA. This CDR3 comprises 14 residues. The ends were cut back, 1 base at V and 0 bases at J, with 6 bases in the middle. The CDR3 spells CASSLGATNYGYTF. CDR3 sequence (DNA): TGTGCCAGCAGCTTAGGGGCGACTAACTATGGCTACACCTTC. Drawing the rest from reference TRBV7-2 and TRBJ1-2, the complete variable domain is GAGVSQSPSNKVTEKGKDVELRCDPISGHTALYWYRQSLGQGLEFLIYFQGNSAPDKSGLPSDRFSAERTGGSVSTLTIQRTQQEDSAVYLCASSLGATNYGYTFGSGTRLTVV.

The DNA for the CDR3 is TGTGCCACCCGGGACAACTACAATGAGCAGTTCTTC. Residues: CATRDNYNEQFF. The rearrangement links TRBV10-3 to TRBJ2-1; D might be TRBD1 (6 bases). CDR1 is ENHRY and CDR2 is SYGVKD in the germline V gene. Between the trimmed V and J ends, which lost 10 bases and 3 bases, there was a span of 10 bases. This CDR3 has 12 residues.

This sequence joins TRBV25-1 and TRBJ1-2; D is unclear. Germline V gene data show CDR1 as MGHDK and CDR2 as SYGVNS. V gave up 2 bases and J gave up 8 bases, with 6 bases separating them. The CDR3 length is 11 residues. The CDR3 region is CASSETGGYTF. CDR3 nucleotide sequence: TGTGCCAGCAGTGAAACGGGAGGCTACACCTTC.

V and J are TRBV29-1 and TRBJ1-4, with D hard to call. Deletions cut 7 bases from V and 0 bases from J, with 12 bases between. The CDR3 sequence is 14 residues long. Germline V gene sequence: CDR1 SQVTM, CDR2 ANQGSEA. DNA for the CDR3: TGCAGCGCAGCAGGCTATTCAACTAATGAAAAACTGTTTTTT. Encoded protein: CSAAGYSTNEKLFF.